The clone carrying this TCR beta chain was found many times. Its antigen is unknown. These data originate in a study of T cells in Graves' hyperthyroidism and ophthalmopathy. Broader study findings: Onset of ophthalmopathy came a median around 6.2 months after the model predicted it.

Using RNA transcripts as the source, TCR beta CDR3 regions were amplified. HTBI primers were employed in a first-round RT-PCR of the TCR CDR3. TCRdb used MiXCR to reprocess the multiplex PCR reads, holding one entry per CDR3 protein. Among approximately 300,000 distinct CDR3 sequences listed, about 19% were seen once. Deletions cut 3 bases from V and 1 base from J, with 13 bases between. CDR1 is MDHEN and CDR2 is SYDVKM in the germline V gene. The CDR3 is 16 amino acids. The cohort's ophthalmopathy patients, a group with duration under 3 months, had a Clinical Activity Score of at least 3 and a NOSPECS grade of at least 4. Fresh 10 ml peripheral blood yielded PBMCs.

Sequenced: blood. This receptor was identified in a man in his fifties or sixties with Graves' ophthalmopathy. The gene calls are TRBV28 and TRBJ1-3; D perhaps matches TRBD1 (5 bases). The CDR3 reads CASSFPRGPSGNTIYF. CDR3 sequence (DNA): TGTGCCAGCAGTTTTCCTAGGGGCCCATCTGGAAACACCATATATTTT.